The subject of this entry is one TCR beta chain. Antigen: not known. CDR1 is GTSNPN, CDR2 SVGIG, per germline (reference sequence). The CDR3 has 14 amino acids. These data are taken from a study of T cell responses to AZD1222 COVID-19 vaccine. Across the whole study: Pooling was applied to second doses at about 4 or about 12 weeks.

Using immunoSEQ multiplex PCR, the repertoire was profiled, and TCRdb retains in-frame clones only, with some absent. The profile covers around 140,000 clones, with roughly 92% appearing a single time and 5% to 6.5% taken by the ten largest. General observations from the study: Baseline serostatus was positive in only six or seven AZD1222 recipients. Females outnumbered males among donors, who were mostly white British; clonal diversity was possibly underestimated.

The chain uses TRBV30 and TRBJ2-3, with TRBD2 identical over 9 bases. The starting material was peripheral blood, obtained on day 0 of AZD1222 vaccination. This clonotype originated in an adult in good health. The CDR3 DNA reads TGTGCGAAAGGTCTAGCGGGAAGGTCAGATACGCAGTATTTT. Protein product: CAKGLAGRSDTQYF.